These T cell receptor beta chains were read from a single sample in a study of cytomegalovirus exposure and HLA in healthy donors. The repertoire was sequenced with immunoSEQ multiplex PCR; TCRdb's copy has only in-frame clones and lacks some. The data hold about 21,000 clones, with 95% to 97% observed a single time. The sample consisted of PBMCs. The receptor source for this set is a young man in good health and CMV-seropositive. Both conserved end residues are part of each CDR3.

V gene	CDR3 protein
TRBV6-6	CASSEIRETQYF
TRBV6-5	CASSSTGSGYTF
TRBV4-2	CASTREGTSGTGELFF
TRBV6-6	CASSYPGSRQPQHF
TRBV15	CATSRGQLAGEKYNEQFF
TRBV28	CASSTSGGSNQPQHF
TRBV13	CASSPERRGTQYF
TRBV15	CATSSHKGQGYPLAKNIQYF
TRBV5-1	CASSPDREQETQYF
TRBV7-8	CASSEDRGNYGYTF
TRBV7-3	CASSFGLTYTGELFF
TRBV9	CASSAEPHPSFLNRGHQPQHF
TRBV7-2	CASSLERRQSSYEQYF
TRBV7-2	CASSPDLRTDTQYF
TRBV4-2	CASSQGTSGPISYNEQFF
TRBV7-9	CASSRTGDSQPQHF
TRBV19	CASRIAGGPGGEQYF
TRBV15	CATSRGWGLAGGPEDTQYF